These T cell receptor beta chains were read from a single sample in a study of blood T cell repertoires in COVID-19. Sequencing used immunoSEQ multiplex PCR; TCRdb keeps in-frame clones, though not all of them. Of tens of thousands of clones in the sample, approximately 90% were seen once. Sequencing input: peripheral blood. The receptors stem from a human donor in a cohort sampled during active COVID-19. The CDR3 runs from the conserved cysteine through the conserved F or W. D genes are given only for firm matches. The size of a clone is reported for some rows only, either as once, few or many, or as a class for expanded clones.

j_call d_call v_call clone_size cdr3_nt cdr3_aa
TRBJ2-7 . TRBV6-5 once TGTGCCAGTGAGACGGACAAGGGCTACGAGCAGTACTTC CASETDKGYEQYF
TRBJ1-3 . TRBV6-5 . TGTGCCAGCAGCAAAACGGGTTATTCTGGAAACACCATATATTTT CASSKTGYSGNTIYF
TRBJ2-1 TRBD1 TRBV6-5 . TGTGCCAGCAGGCGTCGATACAGGGGCTACAATGAGCAGTTCTTC CASRRRYRGYNEQFF
TRBJ2-1 . TRBV15 . TGTGCCACCAGCGGGGCCGTCTCCTACAATGAGCAGTTCTTC CATSGAVSYNEQFF
TRBJ1-6 . TRBV5-4 once TGTGCCAGCAGCCTGCCGGGACAAGGGGGTTATAATTCACCCCTCCACTTT CASSLPGQGGYNSPLHF
TRBJ1-2 . TRBV5-4 . TGTGCCAGCAGCTTGTCAGGGGAGTATGGCTACACCTTC CASSLSGEYGYTF
TRBJ2-5 . TRBV5-1 . TGCGCCAGCAGTCTCGGGACGGGAGAAGAGACCCAGTACTTC CASSLGTGEETQYF
TRBJ1-5 . TRBV12-3/TRBV12-4 . TGTGCCAGCAGACGGGAACCCAATCAGCCCCAGCATTTT CASRREPNQPQHF
TRBJ2-1 TRBD2 TRBV5-1 . TGCGCCAGCAGCTTCCCCCTAGCGGGGGGTTTAGAGCAGTTCTTC CASSFPLAGGLEQFF
TRBJ2-7 TRBD1 TRBV5-8 . TGTGCCAGCAGGACCCGGACAGGCGCCTACGAGCAGTACTTC CASRTRTGAYEQYF
TRBJ1-5 . TRBV18 . TGTGCCAGCTCACCGGCCCAGGGCGGCAATCAGCCCCAGCATTTT CASSPAQGGNQPQHF
TRBJ2-7 TRBD2 TRBV2 . TGTGCCAGCATTGAGGGGAGGACTAGCGGGGGGAGCTCCTACGAGCAGTACTTC CASIEGRTSGGSSYEQYF
TRBJ1-2 . TRBV27 . TGTGCCAGCAGTAAGCGTTCTAACTATGGCTACACCTTC CASSKRSNYGYTF
TRBJ1-2 . TRBV5-6 . TGTGCCAGCAGCTTGGCGGGTTTCGGCTACACCTTC CASSLAGFGYTF
TRBJ2-5 . TRBV2 . TGTGCCAGCAGTGTCGAGGCCGGGACCCAGTACTTC CASSVEAGTQYF
TRBJ1-2 . TRBV19 . TGTGCCAGTAGGGGAGTCGGACAGCGCTATGGCTACACCTTC CASRGVGQRYGYTF
TRBJ1-1 TRBD1 TRBV2 . TGTGCCAGCAACTTACAGGGGGAGAACACTGAAGCTTTCTTT CASNLQGENTEAFF
TRBJ2-2 . TRBV5-1 . TGCGCCACCAGGACGGACAGCACGAACACCGGGGAGCTGTTTTTT CATRTDSTNTGELFF
TRBJ1-4 TRBD1 TRBV5-4 many TGTGCCAGCAGCTTCGGGGGGGACAGTCCTAATGAAAAACTGTTTTTT CASSFGGDSPNEKLFF
TRBJ2-7 TRBD1 TRBV6-1 once TGTGCCAGCAGTGAATGGACAGGGGTAAACGAGCAGTACTTC CASSEWTGVNEQYF
TRBJ2-2 . TRBV9 . TGTGCCAGCAGCGCCCGGACACAAAACACCGGGGAGCTGTTTTTT CASSARTQNTGELFF
TRBJ2-7 . TRBV4-1 . TGCGCCAGCAGCCAAGATGCCGGACAGAGGCTAACGGAGCAGTACTTC CASSQDAGQRLTEQYF
TRBJ2-5 . TRBV7-9 . TGTGCCATCATCATTACGCACAGGAACCAAGAGACCCAGTACTTC CAIIITHRNQETQYF
TRBJ1-4 TRBD1 TRBV6-2/TRBV6-3 . TGTGCCAGCAGTTACGACAGGGCATCCGAAAAACTGTTTTTT CASSYDRASEKLFF
TRBJ2-1 . TRBV6-5 . TGTGCCAGCAGTTACGGCGGGAACTCCTACAATGAGCAGTTCTTC CASSYGGNSYNEQFF
TRBJ2-7 . TRBV28 . TGTGCCAGCAGTTTCCACCCTACAAGGAGAAAAACCTACGAGCAGTACTTC CASSFHPTRRKTYEQYF
TRBJ1-1 TRBD1 TRBV5-1 . TGCGCCAGCAGCCCGGGACAGGGGGAGCGCACTGAAGCTTTCTTT CASSPGQGERTEAFF
TRBJ2-2 TRBD1 TRBV7-6 . TGTGCCAGCAGCTCACAGACAGGGGGCTTCACCGGGGAGCTGTTTTTT CASSSQTGGFTGELFF